This T cell receptor beta chain was obtained from a study of cytomegalovirus exposure and HLA in healthy donors. Findings and caveats of the study: In an earlier analysis, about 87% or about 30%: the productive usage of most TCR beta V segments. Association with HLA alleles at 0.05 false discovery rate was found for 16,951 TCR beta sequences in a later analysis.

For this clone: Its antigen is not identified.

V lost 5 bases, J lost 2 bases, and 9 bases lay in between. The CDR3 is 13 residues long. Per germline, CDR1 MNHNS and CDR2 SASEGT. A multiplex PCR was run with 60 Vbeta primers and 13 Jbeta primers. Some clones are missing from TCRdb's copy, which holds only in-frame ones; the method was immunoSEQ multiplex PCR. The sample contains about 120,000 clones, over 65% of which appear only once. Sequenced sample: PBMCs. J is TRBJ2-5 and V is TRBV6-1, with D unresolved. The TCR originated in a woman between 25 and 40 years old in good health and CMV-seronegative. In nucleotides, the CDR3 is TGTGCCAGCAGTACAGCTCCTCAAGAGACCCAGTACTTC. Translation gives CASSTAPQETQYF.